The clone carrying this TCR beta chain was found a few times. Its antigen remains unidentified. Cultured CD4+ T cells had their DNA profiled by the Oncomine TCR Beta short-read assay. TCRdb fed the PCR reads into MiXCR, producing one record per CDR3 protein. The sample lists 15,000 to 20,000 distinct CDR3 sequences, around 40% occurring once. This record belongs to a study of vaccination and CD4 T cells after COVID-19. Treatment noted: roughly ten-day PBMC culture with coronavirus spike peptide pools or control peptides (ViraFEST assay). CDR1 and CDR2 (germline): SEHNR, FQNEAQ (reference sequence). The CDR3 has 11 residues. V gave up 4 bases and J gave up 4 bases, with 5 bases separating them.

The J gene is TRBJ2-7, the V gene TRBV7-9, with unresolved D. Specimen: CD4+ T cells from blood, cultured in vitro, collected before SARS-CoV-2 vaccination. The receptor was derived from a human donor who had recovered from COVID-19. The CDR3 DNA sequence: TGTGCCAGCAGCTCAGAGTACGAGCAGTACTTC. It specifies CASSSEYEQYF.